Sequencing of this T cell receptor beta chain was carried out in a study of Graves' ophthalmopathy and Graves' hyperthyroidism. Points from the study as a whole: Most expanded clonotypes in thyroid above 0.001 frequency also showed up in blood. Between ophthalmopathy and stable hyperthyroidism, a 13-signature model drew a separation with 87.88% sensitivity and around 80% specificity.

Germline trimming cut 5 bases from V and 4 bases from J; bases unmatched to any gene: 3. Germline-derived CDR1 and CDR2 are SGHVS and FNYEAQ. This CDR3 region has 15 residues. RNA transcripts were the source from which TCR beta CDR3 regions were amplified. Amplification began with first-round RT-PCR using HTBI primers, then second-round multiplex PCR was performed. TCRdb independently ran MiXCR on the multiplex PCR reads; one entry per CDR3 protein. The table records 600,000 to 950,000 distinct CDR3 sequences, around 40% of them present only once. This clonotype was counted at least ten times. Its antigen is currently unknown.

The origin of this receptor is an adult man with Graves' ophthalmopathy. The chain recombines TRBV7-6 with TRBJ2-6; TRBD1 matches 9 bases. Sample: peripheral blood. The CDR3 coding sequence is TGTGCCAGCAGCCCACAGGGGGCCGGGGCCAACGTCCTGACTTTC. Its protein is CASSPQGAGANVLTF.